One sample yielded the 30 T cell receptor beta chains listed below, sequenced in a study of identical twins. Via MiXCR, TCRdb re-called the 5' RACE reads, giving one row per CDR3 protein. This sample has 120,000 to 150,000 distinct CDR3 sequences, with around 3.5% found just once. Sequencing was performed on memory T cells sorted from blood. The origin of the receptors is a man between 18 and 35 years old in good health.

J is TRBJ2-1 and V is TRBV11-2; D not resolved. CDR3 length equals 14 residues. The germline V gene encodes CDR1 SGHAT and CDR2 FQNNGV. Trimming pared 1 base from V and 7 bases from J, leaving 11 bases between. CDR3 loop: CASSLVRSVNEQFF. CDR3 DNA: TGTGCCAGCAGCTTAGTTCGTTCGGTGAATGAGCAGTTCTTC. The full variable domain, in which reference TRBV11-2 and TRBJ2-1 provide the parts outside the CDR3, is EAGVAQSPRYKIIEKRQSVAFWCNPISGHATLYWYQQILGQGPKLLIQFQNNGVVDDSQLPKDRFSAERLKGVDSTLKIQPAKLEDSAVYLCASSLVRSVNEQFFGPGTRLTVL.

This clonotype was seen repeatedly, ten times or more. The J gene is TRBJ1-1, the V gene TRBV20-1, with D unclear. The germline V gene has CDR1 DFQATT and CDR2 SNEGSKA (reference sequence). Trimming removed 6 bases from V and 0 bases from J, with 11 bases in between. The CDR3 is 13 residues long. In DNA, the CDR3 is TGCAGTGCCATCCTCCACATGAACACTGAAGCTTTCTTT. It specifies CSAILHMNTEAFF.

This clonotype was seen at least ten times. Written as DNA, the CDR3 is TGTGCCAGCATCTCTAGACAGGGAGGTCCAAACACCATATATTTT. It encodes CASISRQGGPNTIYF. The genes are TRBV6-1 and TRBJ1-3, with 7 bases aligning to TRBD1. With 7 bases clipped from V and 6 bases from J, the junction kept 12 bases outside the gene matches. CDR3 length: 15 residues. Germline V gene data show CDR1 as MNHNS and CDR2 as SASEGT.

At least ten counts were recorded for this clonotype. The chain employs TRBV20-1 and TRBJ1-5; 7 nucleotides agree with TRBD1. CDR1 DFQATT and CDR2 SNEGSKA come from the germline V gene (reference sequence). Trimming at V came to 3 bases and at J to 1 base, leaving 6 bases not matched to a gene. CDR3 length: 15 residues. CDR3 sequence: CSASRRDSSNQPQHF. Written as DNA, the CDR3 is TGCAGTGCTAGCCGTCGGGACAGCAGCAATCAGCCCCAGCATTTT.

Ten or more counts support this clonotype. The rearrangement uses TRBV20-1 and TRBJ2-7; 9 bases match TRBD2. V lost 1 base, J lost 9 bases, and 16 bases stayed unmatched. Germline V gives CDR1 DFQATT, CDR2 SNEGSKA (reference sequence). The CDR3 extends over 16 amino acids. The CDR3 loop reads CSARAQREAGRGGQYF. The CDR3 DNA is TGCAGTGCTAGAGCTCAGCGGGAGGCGGGGAGGGGAGGGCAGTACTTC.

This clonotype occurred many times. This chain links TRBV5-1 with TRBJ1-6, with D hard to call. Per the germline V gene, CDR1 is SGHRS and CDR2 is YFSETQ. V gave up 0 bases and J gave up 9 bases, with 13 bases separating them. This CDR3 region has 15 residues. The CDR3, as DNA: TGCGCCAGCAGCTTGGATCCCGGGGTTGTTTCACCCCTCCACTTT. Translation gives CASSLDPGVVSPLHF.

This clonotype was counted at least ten times. The chain couples TRBV6-5 to TRBJ2-4; no clear D gene. The germline CDR1 and CDR2 sequences are MNHEY and SVGAGI. CDR3 size: 11 residues. V was clipped by 3 bases and J by 5 bases, with 2 bases between them. The CDR3 sequence: CASSYENIQYF. In DNA, the CDR3 is TGTGCCAGCAGTTATGAAAACATTCAGTACTTC.

This clonotype was counted ten times or more. V and J are TRBV2 and TRBJ2-2; D is tentatively TRBD1 or TRBD2 (5 bases each). This CDR3 region has 15 residues. The ends were cut back, 11 bases at V and 5 bases at J, with 21 bases in the middle. Germline V CDR1 and CDR2: SNHLY, FYNNEI. DNA for the CDR3: TGTGCCTCGGGCCCGGGACCCTGGGGGACCGGGGAGCTGTTTTTT. Translated: CASGPGPWGTGELFF. Together with reference TRBV2 and TRBJ2-2, the CDR3 gives the full variable domain: EPEVTQTPSHQVTQMGQEVILRCVPISNHLYFYWYRQILGQKVEFLVSFYNNEISEKSEIFDDQFSVERPDGSNFTLKIRSTKLEDSAMYFCASGPGPWGTGELFFGEGSRLTVL.

This clonotype was counted ten times or more. A read error is possible here, since a much larger clone lies one base away. This chain connects TRBV5-6 to TRBJ2-7, with D perhaps matching TRBD1 (5 bases). The V gene's germline CDR1 is SGHDT and CDR2 YYEEEE. This CDR3 region has 15 residues. Trimming left V 2 bases short and J 3 bases short, with 15 bases between. This CDR3 reads CASSFRQSPNYEQYF. CDR3 nucleotides: TGTGCCAGCAGCTTCCGACAGAGCCCTAACTACGAGCAGTACTTC.

This clonotype occurred many times. The chain couples TRBV7-9 to TRBJ1-3, with a possible D match to TRBD1 (5 bases). Germline assignment: CDR1 SEHNR and CDR2 FQNEAQ (reference sequence). CDR3 length equals 14 residues. V gave up 7 bases and J gave up 3 bases, with 13 bases separating them. CDR3 sequence (DNA): TGTGCCAGCATCCCGGGCAGGGTTGGAAACACCATATATTTT. Translation gives CASIPGRVGNTIYF.

At least ten counts were recorded for this clonotype. The rearrangement links TRBV5-1 to TRBJ1-1; weak D call: TRBD1 (6 bases). The CDR3 length is 14 residues. V was trimmed by 0 bases and J by 5 bases, leaving 11 bases between them. Germline loops: CDR1 SGHRS, CDR2 YFSETQ. The CDR3 sequence: CASSLVPGATEAFF. DNA of the CDR3: TGCGCCAGCAGCTTGGTCCCGGGGGCAACTGAAGCTTTCTTT.

This clonotype came up many times. The V gene is TRBV5-1, the J gene TRBJ2-5; D not certain. V was trimmed by 1 base and J by 3 bases, leaving 4 bases between them. The germline V gene encodes CDR1 SGHRS and CDR2 YFSETQ. CDR3 size: 12 residues. CDR3 bases: TGCGCCAGCAGCTTGCTAAAAGAGACCCAGTACTTC. It is translated as CASSLLKETQYF. The complete variable domain, with remaining parts taken from reference TRBV5-1 and TRBJ2-5, reads KAGVTQTPRYLIKTRGQQVTLSCSPISGHRSVSWYQQTPGQGLQFLFEYFSETQRNKGNFPGRFSGRQFSNSRSEMNVSTLELGDSALYLCASSLLKETQYFGPGTRLLVL.

This clonotype has a count of ten or more. The V and J genes are TRBV14 and TRBJ2-1; TRBD2 matches at 7 bases. The CDR3 is 15 residues long. Germline CDR1 is SGHDN and CDR2 is FVKESK. Unmatched junction bases numbered 9, after V lost 5 bases and J lost 5 bases. The CDR3 nucleotides read TGTGCCAGCAGCACCGGGCTAGCGGCGAACAATGAGCAGTTCTTC. Residues: CASSTGLAANNEQFF.

The chain couples TRBV5-4 to TRBJ1-1, with a tentative D call TRBD1 (5 bases). This CDR3 spans 15 amino acids. V was clipped by 4 bases and J by 1 base, with 14 bases between them. Germline values: CDR1 SGHNT, CDR2 YYREEE (reference sequence). CDR3 region: CASSLARGKNTEAFF. CDR3 nucleotide sequence: TGTGCCAGCAGCCTGGCTCGGGGCAAGAACACTGAAGCTTTCTTT. Drawing the rest from reference TRBV5-4 and TRBJ1-1, the complete variable domain is ETGVTQSPTHLIKTRGQQVTLRCSSQSGHNTVSWYQQALGQGPQFIFQYYREEENGRGNFPPRFSGLQFPNYSSELNVNALELDDSALYLCASSLARGKNTEAFFGQGTRLTVV.

This clonotype was recorded many times. V usage is TRBV12-3 or TRBV12-4 and J usage is TRBJ2-5, with TRBD1 matching over 10 bases. The ends lost 5 bases at V and 2 bases at J; junction bases unmatched: 8. This CDR3 region has 16 residues. CDR3 amino acids: CASSSRDRGGQETQYF. The CDR3 bases are TGTGCCAGCAGTAGCCGGGACAGGGGAGGGCAAGAGACCCAGTACTTC.

This clonotype came up many times. The rearrangement uses TRBV7-9 and TRBJ2-7, with TRBD2 matching 9 bases. The CDR3 runs 15 residues. The V and J ends lost 0 bases and 3 bases, in that order; junction bases with no gene match: 3. Germline V gene data show CDR1 as SEHNR and CDR2 as FQNEAQ (reference sequence). CDR3 in amino acids: CASSLAGTSYYEQYF. In nucleotides, the CDR3 is TGTGCCAGCAGCTTAGCGGGGACTAGCTACTACGAGCAGTACTTC.

This clonotype was observed many times. V is TRBV11-2 and J is TRBJ1-2; 8 positions agree with TRBD1. The CDR3 is made up of 16 amino acids. J lost 8 bases, V lost 2 bases, and 13 bases had no gene match. CDR1 is SGHAT, CDR2 FQNNGV, per germline. The CDR3 DNA sequence: TGTGCCAGCAGCTTACCCTCGTGGACAGGGCAGCGGGGCTACACCTTC. Translated, it gives CASSLPSWTGQRGYTF.

This clonotype was recorded many times. The rearrangement uses TRBV7-9 and TRBJ1-2; no firm D call. CDR1 and CDR2 (germline): SEHNR, FQNEAQ (reference sequence). The CDR3 is 14 residues long. V lost 5 bases, J lost 0 bases, and 10 bases lay in between. In DNA, the CDR3 is TGTGCCAGCAGCAGGGAGACTTCTAACTATGGCTACACCTTC. This encodes CASSRETSNYGYTF.

The sample holds many counts of this clonotype. The rearrangement links TRBV12-3 or TRBV12-4 to TRBJ1-2; 9 bases are shared with TRBD1. Losses at the gene ends were 7 bases for V and 7 bases for J; bases not matched to a gene: 10. The CDR3 runs to 14 residues. CDR3 sequence (DNA): TGTGCCAGCAACCTACAGGGGGCTGGTGGTGGCTACACCTTC. It yields the protein CASNLQGAGGGYTF.

This clonotype occurred a few times. This sequence joins TRBV6-1 and TRBJ2-5; the match to TRBD1 covers 8 bases. The CDR3 is made up of 16 amino acids. Germline V gene sequence: CDR1 MNHNS, CDR2 SASEGT. V was clipped by 5 bases and J by 4 bases; unmatched bases: 12. The CDR3 nucleotides are TGTGCCAGCAGTCATCTGGGGCCCGACAGGGGAGAGACCCAGTACTTC. It yields the protein CASSHLGPDRGETQYF.

This clonotype was seen ten or more times. V is TRBV7-2 and J is TRBJ2-3; D call uncertain. CDR3 length equals 16 residues. Trimming removed 4 bases at V and 3 bases at J, with 17 bases between. CDR1 SGHTA and CDR2 FQGNSA come from the germline V gene. DNA of the CDR3: TGTGCCAGCAGCTCCCGTGGGCGGCTTGGGACAGATACGCAGTATTTT. It translates to CASSSRGRLGTDTQYF.

This clonotype was counted at least ten times. The chain joins TRBV3-1 to TRBJ2-7; D may match TRBD1 or TRBD2 (5 bases each). V was pared by 2 bases and J by 0 bases, with 14 bases between. CDR3 length: 16 amino acids. CDR1 is LGHDT, CDR2 YNNKEL, per germline (reference sequence). CDR3 sequence: CASSQSHRRSSYEQYF. DNA of the CDR3: TGTGCCAGCAGCCAATCCCACAGGAGGAGCTCCTACGAGCAGTACTTC.

Many counts were recorded for this clonotype. V is TRBV29-1 and J is TRBJ2-3; D is ambiguous. The CDR3 covers 13 residues. Germline V gene lookup returns CDR1 SQVTM and CDR2 ANQGSEA. V lost 5 bases to trimming and J lost 1 base, with 10 bases between them. Here the CDR3 reads CSVLNPGTDTQYF. As DNA, the CDR3 is TGCAGCGTTCTAAATCCCGGCACAGATACGCAGTATTTT.

This clonotype occurred many times. CDR3 in DNA: TGTGCCAGCAGCGATGGAGGGGGATACACTGAAGCTTTCTTT. Residues: CASSDGGGYTEAFF. The chain couples TRBV9 to TRBJ1-1, with a possible D match to TRBD1 (6 bases). CDR3 length: 14 residues. V dropped 3 bases and J dropped 3 bases, with 12 bases sitting between them. The germline V gene encodes CDR1 SGDLS and CDR2 YYNGEE.

This clonotype came up many times. The V gene is TRBV6-1, the J gene TRBJ2-7, with D maybe TRBD2 (6 bases). Trimming cost V 6 bases and J 2 bases, with 11 bases left between them. CDR1 MNHNS and CDR2 SASEGT come from the germline V gene. This CDR3 has 13 residues. The CDR3: CASSGGNTYEQYF. Here the CDR3 DNA reads TGTGCCAGCAGCGGGGGTAATACCTACGAGCAGTACTTC.

The table lists this clonotype with many counts. In nucleotides, the CDR3 is TGCAGCGTGGTCCCTTATGAGAGCACAGATACGCAGTATTTT. It specifies CSVVPYESTDTQYF. The J gene is TRBJ2-3, the V gene TRBV29-1; no clear D gene. V lost 6 bases and J lost 0, with 13 bases in between. Germline V gene data show CDR1 as SQVTM and CDR2 as ANQGSEA. The CDR3 sequence is 14 residues long.

This clonotype was counted many times. This chain uses TRBV3-1 with TRBJ2-5; D is unresolved. Germline assignment: CDR1 LGHDT and CDR2 YNNKEL (reference sequence). The CDR3 consists of 14 residues. V lost 1 base, J lost 4 bases, and 10 bases lay in between. CDR3: CASSQAPGLETQYF. In DNA form, the CDR3 reads TGTGCCAGCAGCCAAGCCCCGGGCCTAGAGACCCAGTACTTC.

This clonotype has a count of ten or more. The CDR3 region has the DNA TGTGCCAGCAGCCCGCGCGGGGGCTCCTACGAGCAGTACTTC. It yields the protein CASSPRGGSYEQYF. V is TRBV3-1 and J is TRBJ2-7; TRBD2 aligns across 7 bases. The germline gives CDR1 LGHDT, CDR2 YNNKEL (reference sequence). The CDR3 spans 14 residues. The V segment lost 4 bases and the J segment 0 bases; nucleotides outside the gene matches: 3.

The table lists this clonotype with many counts. V is TRBV25-1 and J is TRBJ1-2; D gene uncertain. CDR1 MGHDK and CDR2 SYGVNS come from the germline V gene. This CDR3 has 13 residues. V was shortened by 3 bases and J by 4 bases, with 9 bases between the two germline ends. The DNA for the CDR3 is TGTGCCAGCAGTGATCCCGGGGTCTATGGCTACACCTTC. As protein: CASSDPGVYGYTF.

V and J are TRBV11-3 and TRBJ2-4, with D uncertain. Per germline, CDR1 SGHNT and CDR2 YENEEA. The CDR3 has 12 amino acids. V lost 5 bases to trimming and J lost 5 bases, with 7 bases between them. This CDR3 reads CASSSYQNIQYF. In nucleotides, the CDR3 is TGTGCCAGCAGCAGTTACCAAAACATTCAGTACTTC.